The rows below give T cell receptor beta chains drawn from one sample of a study of blood T cell repertoires in COVID-19. Assay: immunoSEQ multiplex PCR; the TCRdb copy retains only in-frame clones and omits some. The table shows some 250,000 clones, with roughly 86% occurring only once. Sequencing was carried out using peripheral blood. These receptors came from a woman in her 30s who had recovered from COVID-19. The CDR3 runs from the conserved cysteine through the conserved F or W. A D gene is named only where the DNA matches it firmly. The size entry is marked missing in some rows and otherwise reads once, few, many or a size class.

v_call: TRBV7-3; j_call: TRBJ2-3; d_call: -; clone_size: -; cdr3_aa: CASSLLGQSTDTQYF
v_call: TRBV11-2; j_call: TRBJ2-5; d_call: -; clone_size: -; cdr3_aa: CASSLGAGRRETQYF
v_call: TRBV9; j_call: TRBJ2-7; d_call: TRBD2; clone_size: -; cdr3_aa: CASSVTSGGGYEQYF
v_call: TRBV4-1; j_call: TRBJ1-2; d_call: TRBD1; clone_size: -; cdr3_aa: CASSPDRSWMGYTF
v_call: TRBV3-1/TRBV3-2; j_call: TRBJ2-2; d_call: TRBD2; clone_size: -; cdr3_aa: CASSQPPWDSGGTNTGELFF
v_call: TRBV5-1; j_call: TRBJ2-5; d_call: -; clone_size: -; cdr3_aa: CASSWGVWETQYF
v_call: TRBV6-5; j_call: TRBJ1-1; d_call: -; clone_size: -; cdr3_aa: CASRTPQGLAFF
v_call: TRBV5-5; j_call: TRBJ2-1; d_call: -; clone_size: -; cdr3_aa: CASSLGDSSYNEQFF
v_call: TRBV5-1; j_call: TRBJ1-1; d_call: TRBD1; clone_size: -; cdr3_aa: CASSLEGARQTEAFF
v_call: TRBV5-6; j_call: TRBJ2-6; d_call: -; clone_size: -; cdr3_aa: CASFMGNSQSRANVLTF
v_call: TRBV27; j_call: TRBJ1-3; d_call: TRBD1; clone_size: once; cdr3_aa: CASSPLTGEGNTIYF
v_call: TRBV7-3; j_call: TRBJ2-5; d_call: -; clone_size: -; cdr3_aa: CASSPGVQETQYF
v_call: TRBV7-3; j_call: TRBJ2-3; d_call: -; clone_size: once; cdr3_aa: CASSLSSALADTQYF
v_call: TRBV3-1/TRBV3-2; j_call: TRBJ2-7; d_call: -; clone_size: -; cdr3_aa: CASGPSAYEQYF
v_call: TRBV3-1/TRBV3-2; j_call: TRBJ2-1; d_call: TRBD2; clone_size: -; cdr3_aa: CASSQVSSGGPYNEQFF
v_call: TRBV19; j_call: TRBJ2-3; d_call: -; clone_size: few; cdr3_aa: CASSIGGGTDTQYF
v_call: TRBV5-1; j_call: TRBJ2-3; d_call: -; clone_size: -; cdr3_aa: CASSYSGGSTDTQYF
v_call: TRBV11-2; j_call: TRBJ1-1; d_call: -; clone_size: -; cdr3_aa: CASSLDRGLVNTEAFF
v_call: TRBV6-5; j_call: TRBJ2-2; d_call: TRBD2; clone_size: -; cdr3_aa: CASSGTVRGAGELFF
v_call: TRBV7-9; j_call: TRBJ2-5; d_call: TRBD2; clone_size: -; cdr3_aa: CASSLGSGGASNRETQYF
v_call: TRBV18; j_call: TRBJ1-1; d_call: -; clone_size: once; cdr3_aa: CASSSKQGNTEAFF
v_call: TRBV9; j_call: TRBJ2-1; d_call: -; clone_size: -; cdr3_aa: CASSVGVGAYNEQFF
v_call: TRBV4-1; j_call: TRBJ1-6; d_call: TRBD1; clone_size: few; cdr3_aa: CASSQGVRGLDIYNSPLHF
v_call: TRBV15; j_call: TRBJ2-7; d_call: -; clone_size: -; cdr3_aa: CATSRVRGVSYEQYF
v_call: TRBV27; j_call: TRBJ2-7; d_call: -; clone_size: -; cdr3_aa: CASSFQAQGYEQYF
v_call: TRBV10-1; j_call: TRBJ2-1; d_call: -; clone_size: -; cdr3_aa: CASSESWQGYEQFF
v_call: TRBV2; j_call: TRBJ1-2; d_call: -; clone_size: few; cdr3_aa: CASKRTGGYTF
v_call: TRBV4-1; j_call: TRBJ2-7; d_call: -; clone_size: -; cdr3_aa: CASSQDPGRGYEQYF
v_call: TRBV5-1; j_call: TRBJ1-3; d_call: -; clone_size: -; cdr3_aa: CASSREGLINSGNTIYF
v_call: TRBV25-1; j_call: TRBJ2-5; d_call: TRBD1; clone_size: -; cdr3_aa: CATTGQFTETQYF
v_call: TRBV3-1/TRBV3-2; j_call: TRBJ2-5; d_call: -; clone_size: -; cdr3_aa: CASSQIGGRETQYF
v_call: TRBV5-1; j_call: TRBJ1-2; d_call: TRBD1; clone_size: few; cdr3_aa: CASSLEGGADYGYTF
v_call: TRBV3-1/TRBV3-2; j_call: TRBJ2-5; d_call: -; clone_size: -; cdr3_aa: CASSQLGETQYF
v_call: TRBV3-1/TRBV3-2; j_call: TRBJ2-7; d_call: TRBD1; clone_size: -; cdr3_aa: CASSQAPGQGAREQYF
v_call: TRBV6-6; j_call: TRBJ1-5; d_call: TRBD1; clone_size: -; cdr3_aa: CASSRDRDQPQHF